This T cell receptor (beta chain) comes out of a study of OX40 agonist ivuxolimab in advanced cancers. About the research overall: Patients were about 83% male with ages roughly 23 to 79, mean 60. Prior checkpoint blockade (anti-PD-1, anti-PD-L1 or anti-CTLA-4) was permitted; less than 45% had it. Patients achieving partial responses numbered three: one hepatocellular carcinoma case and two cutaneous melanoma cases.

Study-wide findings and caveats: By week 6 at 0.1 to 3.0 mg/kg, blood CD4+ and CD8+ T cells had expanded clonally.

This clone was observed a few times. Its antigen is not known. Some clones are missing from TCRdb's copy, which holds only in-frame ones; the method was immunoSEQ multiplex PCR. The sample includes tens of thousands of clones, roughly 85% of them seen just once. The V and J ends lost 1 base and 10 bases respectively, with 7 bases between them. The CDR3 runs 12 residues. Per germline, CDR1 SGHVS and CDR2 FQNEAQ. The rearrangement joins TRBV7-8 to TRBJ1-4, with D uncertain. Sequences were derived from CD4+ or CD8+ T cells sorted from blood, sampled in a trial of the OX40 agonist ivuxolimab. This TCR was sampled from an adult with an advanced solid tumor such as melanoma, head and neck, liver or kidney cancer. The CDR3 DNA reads TGTGCCAGCAGCTTAGGTACTGCAAAACTGTTTTTT. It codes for CASSLGTAKLFF.